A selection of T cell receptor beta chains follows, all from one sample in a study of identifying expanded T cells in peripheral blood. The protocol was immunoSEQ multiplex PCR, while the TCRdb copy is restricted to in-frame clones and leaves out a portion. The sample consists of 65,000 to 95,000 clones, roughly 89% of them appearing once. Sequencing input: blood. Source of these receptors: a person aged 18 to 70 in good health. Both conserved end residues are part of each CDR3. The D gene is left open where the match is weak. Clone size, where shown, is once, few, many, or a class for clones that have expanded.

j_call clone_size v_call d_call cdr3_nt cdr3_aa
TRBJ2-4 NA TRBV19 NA TGTGCCAGTAGTTCTCTGGATTTCGGAACCAAAAACATTCAGTACTTC CASSSLDFGTKNIQYF
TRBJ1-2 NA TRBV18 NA TGTGCCAGCTCACCTAGCAGCGGCTACACCTTC CASSPSSGYTF
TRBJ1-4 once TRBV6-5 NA TGTGCCAGCACCGACAGAACCGAAAAACTGTTTTTT CASTDRTEKLFF
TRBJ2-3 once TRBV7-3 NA TGTGCCAGCAGCTTAAGGAGGACAGATACGCAGTATTTT CASSLRRTDTQYF
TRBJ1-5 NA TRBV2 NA TGTGCCAGCATTCTAGTTAAGGGACAGCCCCAGCATTTT CASILVKGQPQHF
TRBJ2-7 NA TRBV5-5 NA TGTGCCAGCAGCTCGATCTACGAGCAGTACTTC CASSSIYEQYF
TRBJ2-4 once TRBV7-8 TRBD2 TGTGCCAGCAGCTTTAGCGGGAGGTACATTCAGTACTTC CASSFSGRYIQYF
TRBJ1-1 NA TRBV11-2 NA TGTGCCAGCAGCGAGGGACGGACCGACACTGAAGCTTTCTTT CASSEGRTDTEAFF
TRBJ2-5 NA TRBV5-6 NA TGTGCCAGCAGCCTGGACCAAGAGACCCAGTACTTC CASSLDQETQYF
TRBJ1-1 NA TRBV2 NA TGTGCCAGCAATGGCAGACTGAACACTGAAGCTTTCTTT CASNGRLNTEAFF
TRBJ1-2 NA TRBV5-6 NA TGTGCCAGCAACGGGGGGGGCTATGGCTACACCTTC CASNGGGYGYTF
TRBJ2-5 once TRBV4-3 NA TGCGCCAGCAGCCAAGATTTTGGCTTTTCTGTGGAGACCCAGTACTTC CASSQDFGFSVETQYF
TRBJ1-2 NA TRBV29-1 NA TGCAGCGTCGTCAAATCAACTTATGGCTACACCTTC CSVVKSTYGYTF
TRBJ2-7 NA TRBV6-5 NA TGTGCCAGCAGTGCCGCATTTAGTCAAGGCGAGCAGTACTTC CASSAAFSQGEQYF
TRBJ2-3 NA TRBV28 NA TGTGCCAGCAGTGACACACCTCCTTATACGCAGTATTTT CASSDTPPYTQYF
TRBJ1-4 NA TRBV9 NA TGTGCCAGCAGCCGGGCCCCAGGGAATGAAAAACTGTTTTTT CASSRAPGNEKLFF
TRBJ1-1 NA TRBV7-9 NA TGTGCCAGCAGCCTCACGGGAGGGCGAGGGGACACTGAAGCTTTCTTT CASSLTGGRGDTEAFF
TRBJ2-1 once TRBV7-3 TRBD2 TGTGCCAGCAGCCGAGCGGGGACTGAGCAGTTCTTC CASSRAGTEQFF
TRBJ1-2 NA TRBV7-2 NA TGTGCCAGCAGCTGGGGGGGATACTATGGCTACACCTTC CASSWGGYYGYTF
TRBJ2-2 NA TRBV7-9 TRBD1 TGTGCCAGCAGAACTACAGGGGTAGCTCCCGGGGAGCTGTTTTTT CASRTTGVAPGELFF
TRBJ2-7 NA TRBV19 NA TGTGCCAGTGCGGACGGGACCTACGAGCAGTACTTC CASADGTYEQYF
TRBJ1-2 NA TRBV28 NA TGTGCCAGCAGTTTATCATCGAGGGTCCCCTATGGCTACACCTTC CASSLSSRVPYGYTF
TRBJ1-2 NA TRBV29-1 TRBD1 TGCAGCGTCAAACAGGGGGAGATTAACTATGGCTACACCTTC CSVKQGEINYGYTF
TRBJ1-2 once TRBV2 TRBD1 TGTGCCAGCAGTGGAGAAGGGGGCGTCATACAGGGCGGCTACACCTTC CASSGEGGVIQGGYTF
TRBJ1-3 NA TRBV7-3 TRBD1 TGTGCCAGCAGCTTGGCGGTCGGACAGGGTCACGGAAACACCATATATTTT CASSLAVGQGHGNTIYF
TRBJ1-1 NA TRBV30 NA TGTGCCTGGAGTTCTTCCTCTATTAAAGCTTTCTTT CAWSSSSIKAFF
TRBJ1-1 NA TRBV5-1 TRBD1 TGCGCCAGCAGCTGGAACACCCGGACAGGGGTAGGGGCTTTCTTT CASSWNTRTGVGAFF
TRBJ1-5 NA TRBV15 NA TGTGCCACCAGCGGAGACAGGTATCAGCCCCAGCATTTT CATSGDRYQPQHF
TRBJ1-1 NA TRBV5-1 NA TGCGCCAGCAGACTTACAGGTTTGAACACTGAAGCTTTCTTT CASRLTGLNTEAFF
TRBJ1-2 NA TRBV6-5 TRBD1 TGTGCCAGCAGTTACTCAGGTCGACAGGGAAAGAATGGCTACACCTTC CASSYSGRQGKNGYTF
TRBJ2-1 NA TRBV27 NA TGTGCCAGCAGTTTTGGAGGTGAGCAGTTCTTC CASSFGGEQFF
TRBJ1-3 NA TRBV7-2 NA TGTGCCAGCAGCTTAGCGCAGCCAGGGTCTGGAAACACCATATATTTT CASSLAQPGSGNTIYF
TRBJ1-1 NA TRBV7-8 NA TGTGCCAGCAGCGACGGGCCTGAAGCTTTCTTT CASSDGPEAFF
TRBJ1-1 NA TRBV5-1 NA TGCGCCAGCAGCTCGGGGACGGCTAACACTGAAGCTTTCTTT CASSSGTANTEAFF
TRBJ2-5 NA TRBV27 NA TGTGCCAGCAGCCAAAACCAAGAGACCCAGTACTTC CASSQNQETQYF
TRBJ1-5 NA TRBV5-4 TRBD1 TGTGCCAGCAGCCCCGGACAGGGCAACAATCAGCCCCAGCATTTT CASSPGQGNNQPQHF